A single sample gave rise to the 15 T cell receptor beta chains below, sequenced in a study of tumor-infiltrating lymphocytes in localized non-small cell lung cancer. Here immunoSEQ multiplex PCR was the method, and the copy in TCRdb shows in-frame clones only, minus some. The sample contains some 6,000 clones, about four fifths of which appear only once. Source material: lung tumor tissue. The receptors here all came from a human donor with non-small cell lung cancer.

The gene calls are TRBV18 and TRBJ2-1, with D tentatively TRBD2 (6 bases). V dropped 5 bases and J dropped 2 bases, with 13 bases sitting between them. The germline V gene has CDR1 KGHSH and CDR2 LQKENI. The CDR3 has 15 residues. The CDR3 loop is CASSSGTGTYNEQFF. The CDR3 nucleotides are TGTGCCAGCTCATCCGGGACTGGGACCTACAATGAGCAGTTCTTC.

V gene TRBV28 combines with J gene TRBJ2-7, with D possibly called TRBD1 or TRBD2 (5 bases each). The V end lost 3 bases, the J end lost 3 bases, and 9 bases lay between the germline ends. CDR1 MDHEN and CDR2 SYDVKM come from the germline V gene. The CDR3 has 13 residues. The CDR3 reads CASSFPGLYEQYF. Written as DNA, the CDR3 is TGTGCCAGCAGTTTCCCGGGGCTCTACGAGCAGTACTTC.

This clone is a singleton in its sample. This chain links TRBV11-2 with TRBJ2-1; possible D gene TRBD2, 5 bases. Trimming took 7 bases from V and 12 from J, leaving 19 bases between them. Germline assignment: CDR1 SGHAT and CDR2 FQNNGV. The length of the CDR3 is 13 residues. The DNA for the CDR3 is TGTGCCAGCACGTTGGACTCACCCGAGCGGCAGTTCTTC. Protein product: CASTLDSPERQFF.

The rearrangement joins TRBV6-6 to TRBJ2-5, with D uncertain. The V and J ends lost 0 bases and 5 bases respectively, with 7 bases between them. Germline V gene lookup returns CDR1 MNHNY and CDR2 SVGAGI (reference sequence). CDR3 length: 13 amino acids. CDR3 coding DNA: TGTGCCAGCAGTTACTCAAGGCCGGAGACCCAGTACTTC. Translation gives CASSYSRPETQYF.

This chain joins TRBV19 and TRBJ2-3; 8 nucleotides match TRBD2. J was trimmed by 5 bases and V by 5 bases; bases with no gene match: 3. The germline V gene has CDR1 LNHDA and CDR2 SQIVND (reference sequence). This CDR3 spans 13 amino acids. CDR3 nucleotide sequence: TGTGCCAGTAGTCTCCGGGGGGGAGATACGCAGTATTTT. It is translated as CASSLRGGDTQYF.

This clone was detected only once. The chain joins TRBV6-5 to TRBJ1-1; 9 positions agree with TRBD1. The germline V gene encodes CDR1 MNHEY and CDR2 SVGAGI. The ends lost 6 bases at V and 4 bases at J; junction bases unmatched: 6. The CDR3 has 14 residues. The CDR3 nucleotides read TGTGCCAGCAGGGCGGGACAGGGTTTCACTGAAGCTTTCTTT. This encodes CASRAGQGFTEAFF.

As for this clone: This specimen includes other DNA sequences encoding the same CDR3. CDR3 nucleotide sequence: TGCGCCAGCAGCTTGTTAGCGGGGGGTACAGATACGCAGTATTTT. It encodes CASSLLAGGTDTQYF. This chain links TRBV5-1 with TRBJ2-3; 10 bases agree with TRBD2. The V and J ends lost 1 base and 3 bases, in that order; junction bases with no gene match: 2. The CDR3 totals 15 residues. Germline assignment: CDR1 SGHRS and CDR2 YFSETQ.

CDR3: CASSSLMGGDGYTF. CDR3 nucleotide sequence: TGTGCCAGCAGTTCCCTCATGGGGGGTGACGGCTACACCTTC. J is TRBJ1-2 and V is TRBV28, with D possibly matching TRBD1 (5 bases). Deletions cut 4 bases from V and 8 bases from J, with 17 bases between. This CDR3 spans 14 amino acids. Germline lookup yields CDR1 MDHEN and CDR2 SYDVKM.

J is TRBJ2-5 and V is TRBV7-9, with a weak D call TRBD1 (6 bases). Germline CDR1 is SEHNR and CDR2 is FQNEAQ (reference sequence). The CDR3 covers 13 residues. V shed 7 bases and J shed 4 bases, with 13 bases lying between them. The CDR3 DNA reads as TGTGCCAGCATCCTGACAGGCGGAGAGACCCAGTACTTC. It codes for CASILTGGETQYF.

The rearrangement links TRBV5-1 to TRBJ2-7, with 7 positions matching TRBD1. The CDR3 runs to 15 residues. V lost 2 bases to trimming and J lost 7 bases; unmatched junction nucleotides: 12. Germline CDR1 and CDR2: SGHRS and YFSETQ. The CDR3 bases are TGCGCCAGCAGCTTAAAACAGGGGATCTCCCGGGAGCAGTACTTC. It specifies CASSLKQGISREQYF.

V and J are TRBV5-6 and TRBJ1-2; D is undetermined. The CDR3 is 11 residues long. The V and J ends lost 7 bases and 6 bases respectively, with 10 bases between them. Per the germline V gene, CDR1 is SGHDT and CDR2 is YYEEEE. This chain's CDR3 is CASWGRDGYTF. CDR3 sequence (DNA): TGTGCCAGCTGGGGAAGGGATGGCTACACCTTC.

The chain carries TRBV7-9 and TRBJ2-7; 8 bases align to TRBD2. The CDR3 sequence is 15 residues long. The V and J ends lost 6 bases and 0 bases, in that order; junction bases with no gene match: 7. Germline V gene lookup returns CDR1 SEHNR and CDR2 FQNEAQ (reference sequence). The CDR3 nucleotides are TGTGCCAGCAGTCGAACCGGGGGGGCCTCCTACGAGCAGTACTTC. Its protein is CASSRTGGASYEQYF.

The CDR3 sequence is CASRHFEAEETQYF. DNA for the CDR3: TGTGCCAGCAGACATTTCGAAGCTGAAGAGACCCAGTACTTC. V usage is TRBV5-6 and J usage is TRBJ2-5; D gene ambiguous. This CDR3 has 14 residues. V was trimmed by 5 bases and J by 3 bases, leaving 14 bases between them. Germline V gene lookup returns CDR1 SGHDT and CDR2 YYEEEE.

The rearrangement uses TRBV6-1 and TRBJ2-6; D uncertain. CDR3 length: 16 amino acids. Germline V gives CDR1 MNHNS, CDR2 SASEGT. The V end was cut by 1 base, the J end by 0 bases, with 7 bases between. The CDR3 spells CASSEESGSGANVLTF. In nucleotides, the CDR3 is TGTGCCAGCAGTGAAGAGTCCGGCTCTGGGGCCAACGTCCTGACTTTC.

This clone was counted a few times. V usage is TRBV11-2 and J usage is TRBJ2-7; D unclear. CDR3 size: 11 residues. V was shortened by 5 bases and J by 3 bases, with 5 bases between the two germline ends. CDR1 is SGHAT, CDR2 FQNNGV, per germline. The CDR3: CASSDRYEQYF. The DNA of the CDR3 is TGTGCCAGCAGCGACCGCTACGAGCAGTACTTC.